Following are 4 T cell receptor beta chains from one sample sequenced in a study of blood T cell repertoires in COVID-19. Sequenced by immunoSEQ multiplex PCR; TCRdb stores in-frame clones only, minus some. The table lists 210,000 or so clones, about four fifths of them singletons. Sequenced input: peripheral blood. The receptors shown here come from an elderly woman with acute or convalescent COVID-19.

As for this clone: Other nucleotide sequences in the sample specify the same CDR3. The genes are TRBV12-3 or TRBV12-4 and TRBJ1-5; no firm D call. The V end lost 3 bases, the J end lost 5 bases, and 8 bases lay between the germline ends. The CDR3 extends over 13 amino acids. The CDR3 reads CASSFAGHQPQHF. DNA for the CDR3: TGTGCCAGCAGTTTTGCAGGCCATCAGCCCCAGCATTTT.

This chain joins TRBV5-4 and TRBJ2-7; 8 positions match TRBD2. The V gene end was trimmed by 0 bases and the J gene end by 3 bases; junction bases not matched to a gene: 5. The CDR3 spans 15 residues. CDR1 is SGHNT and CDR2 is YYREEE in the germline V gene (reference sequence). CDR3 in DNA: TGTGCCAGCAGCTTGGGAACTAGCGGATTCTACGAGCAGTACTTC. Amino acids: CASSLGTSGFYEQYF.

This rearrangement joins TRBV10-3 to TRBJ2-2; tentative D call: TRBD2 (5 bases). Trimming took off 3 bases at V and 3 bases at J, with 11 bases between the two ends. From germline, CDR1 is ENHRY and CDR2 SYGVKD. This CDR3 comprises 15 residues. The CDR3 sequence is CAISDPGVDTGELFF. The CDR3 DNA reads as TGTGCCATCAGTGATCCCGGGGTCGACACCGGGGAGCTGTTTTTT.

The J gene is TRBJ1-1, the V gene TRBV7-2, with 7 bases identical to TRBD1. Germline CDR1 and CDR2: SGHTA and FQGNSA. This CDR3 has 14 residues. The V gene end was trimmed by 1 base and the J gene end by 7 bases; junction bases not matched to a gene: 6. DNA for the CDR3: TGTGCCAGCAGCTTAGTTCGGCAGGGGGGTGAAGCTTTCTTT. This codes for CASSLVRQGGEAFF.